The source of this TCR beta chain is a study of CD8+ T cells in alopecia areata. Background on the study: Treated patients received oral tofacitinib, 5 to 10 mg twice daily. Tofacitinib treatment spanned 6 to 18 months, with 6 months off drug afterward.

CDR3 length equals 15 residues. Germline-derived CDR1 and CDR2 are SGHAT and FQDESV (reference sequence). V lost 1 base, J lost 4 bases, and 3 bases stayed unmatched. PBMCs provided sorted CD4+ and CD8+ T cells. cDNA prepared by RNA extraction and subsequent reverse transcription served as the template for sequencing. Data came from immunoSEQ multiplex PCR; TCRdb stores just in-frame clones and leaves some out. The repertoire holds 140,000 to 150,000 clones, 40% to 55% seen once, with 0.85% to 1% in the top ten. This rearrangement joins TRBV11-1 to TRBJ2-7; TRBD2 agrees at 11 bases. The receptor comes from a human donor with alopecia areata. The sequencing here drew on CD4+ T cells sorted from blood, taken at week 0. DNA of the CDR3: TGTGCCAGCAGCTTAGGCGGACTAGCGGGTTACGAGCAGTACTTC. Translating it yields CASSLGGLAGYEQYF.